The 27 T cell receptor beta chains listed next were all sequenced from one sample in a study of blood T cell repertoires in COVID-19. Here immunoSEQ multiplex PCR was the method, and the copy in TCRdb shows in-frame clones only, minus some. The table includes 250,000 to 350,000 clones, roughly 84% detected once. Sequencing was done on a sample of peripheral blood. These receptors were collected from a human donor with COVID-19, enrolled during active disease. The donor label of this sample is uncertain.

The V call is TRBV6-1, the J call TRBJ2-7, with 8 bases fitting TRBD1. The CDR3 totals 16 residues. The J segment lost 2 bases and the V segment lost 1 base, leaving 7 bases of the junction unmatched. Germline V gene lookup returns CDR1 MNHNS and CDR2 SASEGT. This chain's CDR3 is CASSEVGTGLPYEQYF. The CDR3 region has the DNA TGTGCCAGCAGTGAAGTGGGGACAGGCCTACCCTACGAGCAGTACTTC.

The chain couples TRBV10-3 to TRBJ2-3; 9 nucleotides match TRBD1. Germline V lookup: CDR1 ENHRY, CDR2 SYGVKD. The CDR3 loop spans 16 amino acids. J was trimmed by 2 bases and V by 6 bases; bases with no gene match: 9. The CDR3 loop reads CAISARTGENTDTQYF. CDR3 coding DNA: TGTGCCATCAGCGCCAGGACAGGGGAAAACACAGATACGCAGTATTTT.

This clone showed up just a few times. The DNA for the CDR3 is TGTGCCAGCAGTTTTGGGGCCCCAAGTCCCCTCCACTTT. This encodes CASSFGAPSPLHF. The gene calls are TRBV28 and TRBJ1-6; D is perhaps TRBD1 (5 bases). This CDR3 is built from 13 residues. Germline loops: CDR1 MDHEN, CDR2 SYDVKM. V was clipped by 3 bases and J by 13 bases, with 13 bases between them.

The J gene is TRBJ2-7, the V gene TRBV5-1, with D unresolved. Germline V CDR1 and CDR2: SGHRS, YFSETQ. This CDR3 comprises 14 residues. The ends were cut back, 4 bases at V and 3 bases at J, with 14 bases in the middle. CDR3 DNA sequence: TGCGCCAGCAGCCTGTCACAACGCCGCTACGAGCAGTACTTC. It yields the protein CASSLSQRRYEQYF.

This clone was counted between two and nine times. The V and J genes are TRBV3-1 (or the pseudogene TRBV3-2) and TRBJ2-7, with 8 bases that match TRBD2. Trimming took 5 bases from V and 6 from J; bases not matched to a gene: 9. Germline V gene sequence: CDR1 LGHDT, CDR2 YNNKEL (reference sequence). This CDR3 has 14 amino acids. DNA for the CDR3: TGTGCCAGCAGCTATAGCGGGGCGCAAGGCGAGCAGTACTTC. Its protein product is CASSYSGAQGEQYF.

The chain employs TRBV28 and TRBJ1-2; D uncertain. V gave up 6 bases and J gave up 4 bases, with 9 bases separating them. Germline assignment: CDR1 MDHEN and CDR2 SYDVKM. This CDR3 spans 12 amino acids. The CDR3 here is CASSQVGYGYTF. The CDR3 region has the DNA TGTGCCAGCAGCCAGGTAGGCTATGGCTACACCTTC.

This chain uses TRBV5-1 with TRBJ2-7, with 10 bases matching TRBD1. Looked up from germline, CDR1 is SGHRS and CDR2 is YFSETQ. The CDR3 sequence is 16 residues long. The J segment lost 5 bases and the V segment lost 4 bases, leaving 12 bases of the junction unmatched. CDR3 loop: CASSPTGTGVDHEQYF. CDR3 nucleotides: TGCGCCAGCAGCCCCACCGGGACAGGGGTCGACCACGAGCAGTACTTC.

The rearrangement uses TRBV30 and TRBJ1-5, with 8 bases lining up with TRBD1. In germline, CDR1 is GTSNPN, CDR2 SVGIG (reference sequence). The CDR3 extends over 16 amino acids. J lost 3 bases, V lost 2 bases, and 9 bases had no gene match. The CDR3 protein is CAWSSGQGATNQPQHF. CDR3 DNA: TGTGCCTGGAGTTCGGGTCAGGGGGCCACCAATCAGCCCCAGCATTTT.

Notes on this clone: The same CDR3 is also encoded by other DNA sequences in this sample. J is TRBJ1-1 and V is TRBV19; 10 bases match TRBD1. From germline, CDR1 is LNHDA and CDR2 SQIVND (reference sequence). The CDR3 is made up of 14 amino acids. V trimming: 6 bases; J trimming: 2 bases; junction bases outside the gene matches: 3. The CDR3 sequence is CASRPTGGNTEAFF. CDR3 in DNA: TGTGCCAGTAGGCCGACAGGGGGCAACACTGAAGCTTTCTTT.

This clone has only a few counts. The chain uses TRBV19 and TRBJ2-1; 8 nucleotides align to TRBD1. Germline trimming cut 8 bases from V and 9 bases from J; bases unmatched to any gene: 9. The CDR3 has 13 amino acids. Germline CDR1 LNHDA, CDR2 SQIVND (reference sequence). CDR3 coding DNA: TGTGCCAGTCTAGACAGGGGAATAGGTGAGCAGTTCTTC. It yields the protein CASLDRGIGEQFF.

This clone showed up just once. The rearrangement joins TRBV19 to TRBJ1-5; perhaps TRBD1 as D (6 bases). The CDR3 loop spans 16 amino acids. Per germline, CDR1 LNHDA and CDR2 SQIVND (reference sequence). Trimming cost V 9 bases and J 9 bases, with 27 bases left between them. CDR3 sequence: CASRPIGGPVESPQHF. The CDR3 DNA follows: TGTGCCAGCCGACCGATCGGGGGGCCCGTCGAGTCGCCCCAGCATTTT.

J is TRBJ1-1 and V is TRBV30; D is possibly TRBD1 (5 bases). Trimming pared 4 bases from V and 0 bases from J, leaving 12 bases between. This CDR3 comprises 14 residues. Germline CDR1 is GTSNPN and CDR2 is SVGIG (reference sequence). CDR3 region: CAWTFGTLNTEAFF. In DNA, the CDR3 is TGTGCCTGGACCTTTGGGACTTTGAACACTGAAGCTTTCTTT.

This sequence joins TRBV5-4 and TRBJ1-2; possibly TRBD1 for D (6 bases). Germline CDR1 and CDR2: SGHNT and YYREEE (reference sequence). V lost 4 bases, J lost 8 bases, and 12 bases lay in between. This CDR3 is 12 amino acids long. CDR3 region: CASSLTGKGYTF. In nucleotides, the CDR3 is TGTGCCAGCAGCCTTACAGGGAAAGGCTACACCTTC.

J is TRBJ2-1 and V is TRBV27, with 11 positions matching TRBD2. J gave up 6 bases and V 6 bases, and 4 bases lay outside the gene matches. CDR1 MNHEY and CDR2 SMNVEV come from the germline V gene (reference sequence). This CDR3 comprises 14 residues. Here the CDR3 DNA reads TGTGCCAGCAGATGGCTAGCGGGAGGCAATGAGCAGTTCTTC. Its protein is CASRWLAGGNEQFF.

The chain is built from TRBV7-3 and TRBJ1-6; D remains ambiguous. Germline V gene lookup returns CDR1 SGHTA and CDR2 FQGTGA. This CDR3 contains 13 residues. The V and J ends lost 2 bases and 10 bases respectively, with 9 bases between them. CDR3 region: CASSLVGRSPLHF. CDR3 bases: TGTGCCAGCAGCTTAGTGGGCAGGTCACCCCTCCACTTT.

The chain links TRBV18 to TRBJ1-6; D not certain. Germline assignment: CDR1 KGHSH and CDR2 LQKENI. This CDR3 contains 16 residues. V lost 4 bases and J lost 4, with 14 bases in between. The DNA for the CDR3 is TGTGCCAGCTCACGAGAAAGGAGCCTTTATAATTCACCCCTCCACTTT. Its translation: CASSRERSLYNSPLHF. Complete variable domain (other parts from reference TRBV18 and TRBJ1-6): NAGVMQNPRHLVRRRGQEARLRCSPMKGHSHVYWYRQLPEEGLKFMVYLQKENIIDESGMPKERFSAEFPKEGPSILRIQQVVRGDSAAYFCASSRERSLYNSPLHFGNGTRLTVT.

The genes are TRBV30 and TRBJ1-3; D not resolved. V lost 0 bases to trimming and J lost 5 bases, with 8 bases between them. The germline V gene encodes CDR1 GTSNPN and CDR2 SVGIG (reference sequence). CDR3 length: 13 residues. CDR3 loop: CAWSVQLRNTIYF. The CDR3 DNA is TGTGCCTGGAGTGTACAGCTGAGAAACACCATATATTTT.

Only one count was recorded for this clone. This chain joins TRBV15 and TRBJ2-7; the D is unclear. From germline, CDR1 is LNHNV and CDR2 YYDKDF (reference sequence). The germline V and J ends were trimmed by 3 bases and 2 bases, with 11 bases remaining between them. The CDR3 runs to 14 residues. The DNA of the CDR3 is TGTGCCACCAGCAGTGTCCGAGGCCCCTACGAGCAGTACTTC. It translates to CATSSVRGPYEQYF.

This chain connects TRBV14 to TRBJ1-6, with 7 bases matching TRBD1. The CDR3 covers 16 residues. V lost 3 bases, J lost 10 bases, and 12 bases stayed unmatched. The V gene's germline CDR1 is SGHDN and CDR2 FVKESK. The CDR3 sequence: CASSQLGQNLGSPLHF. The CDR3 coding sequence is TGTGCCAGCAGCCAGCTGGGACAGAATTTAGGATCACCCCTCCACTTT.

This clone has more than one count but fewer than ten. V and J are TRBV28 and TRBJ2-4; D is possibly TRBD2 (5 bases). CDR3 length: 13 residues. Trimming cost V 2 bases and J 9 bases, with 11 bases left between them. Germline CDR1 MDHEN, CDR2 SYDVKM. The CDR3 nucleotides read TGTGCCAGCAGTTTAAGTTCCCGGGGCATTCAGTACTTC. Translation gives CASSLSSRGIQYF.

The V call is TRBV5-1, the J call TRBJ2-5; D might be TRBD2 (5 bases). This CDR3 contains 15 residues. V lost 1 base to trimming and J lost 4 bases, with 14 bases between them. The germline CDR1 and CDR2 sequences are SGHRS and YFSETQ. As DNA, the CDR3 is TGCGCCAGCAGCTTGAACGCGGGCTCAGCAGAGACCCAGTACTTC. It codes for CASSLNAGSAETQYF.

The chain carries TRBV7-2 and TRBJ2-3; no reliable D call. This CDR3 comprises 15 residues. Germline assignment: CDR1 SGHTA and CDR2 FQGNSA. Trimming cost V 5 bases and J 0 bases, with 12 bases left between them. Written as DNA, the CDR3 is TGTGCCAGCAGCCCCAAAAGAGGCAGCACAGATACGCAGTATTTT. It yields the protein CASSPKRGSTDTQYF.

The chain links TRBV19 to TRBJ1-2; a weak D match, TRBD1 (5 bases). Germline V gives CDR1 LNHDA, CDR2 SQIVND (reference sequence). This CDR3 spans 13 amino acids. V lost 3 bases to trimming and J lost 9 bases, with 14 bases between them. In DNA form, the CDR3 reads TGTGCCAGTAGTATCAATTCGGGGGAGAGCTACACCTTC. As protein: CASSINSGESYTF.

The chain links TRBV7-2 to TRBJ1-2, with 9 nucleotides matching TRBD1. CDR1 is SGHTA, CDR2 FQGNSA, per germline. The CDR3 runs 16 residues. With 3 bases clipped from V and 4 bases from J, the junction kept 9 bases outside the gene matches. The CDR3 region is CASSLPTGGPSYGYTF. CDR3 in DNA: TGTGCCAGCAGCTTGCCGACAGGGGGTCCAAGCTATGGCTACACCTTC.

As concerns this clone: A junction boundary mismatches the germline segment, possibly from a read error. The genes are TRBV10-2 and TRBJ1-3; tentative D call: TRBD1 (6 bases). The germline gives CDR1 WSHSY, CDR2 SAAADI. This CDR3 region has 14 residues. The CDR3 loop reads CASSEQGSENTIYF. CDR3 in DNA: TGCGCCAGCAGTGAACAGGGTTCTGAAAACACCATATATTTT.

The chain uses TRBV9 and TRBJ1-1, with 8 bases fitting TRBD1. CDR1 and CDR2 (germline): SGDLS, YYNGEE. CDR3 length: 15 amino acids. V was pared by 2 bases and J by 1 base, with 4 bases of the junction left unmatched. CDR3 nucleotide sequence: TGTGCCAGCAGCGTCCTGGGGACAGGGAACACTGAAGCTTTCTTT. This encodes CASSVLGTGNTEAFF. The variable domain in full, with the rest retrieved from reference TRBV9 and TRBJ1-1, is DSGVTQTPKHLITATGQRVTLRCSPRSGDLSVYWYQQSLDQGLQFLIQYYNGEERAKGNILERFSAQQFPDLHSELNLSSLELGDSALYFCASSVLGTGNTEAFFGQGTRLTVV.

The V and J genes are TRBV19 and TRBJ2-2; 10 nucleotides line up with TRBD1. CDR1 LNHDA and CDR2 SQIVND come from the germline V gene (reference sequence). V dropped 5 bases and J dropped 7; count of bases not matched to a gene: 4. The CDR3 has 14 amino acids. The DNA for the CDR3 is TGTGCCAGTAGTGGGGACAGGGGAGACGGGGAGCTGTTTTTT. This gives the protein CASSGDRGDGELFF.